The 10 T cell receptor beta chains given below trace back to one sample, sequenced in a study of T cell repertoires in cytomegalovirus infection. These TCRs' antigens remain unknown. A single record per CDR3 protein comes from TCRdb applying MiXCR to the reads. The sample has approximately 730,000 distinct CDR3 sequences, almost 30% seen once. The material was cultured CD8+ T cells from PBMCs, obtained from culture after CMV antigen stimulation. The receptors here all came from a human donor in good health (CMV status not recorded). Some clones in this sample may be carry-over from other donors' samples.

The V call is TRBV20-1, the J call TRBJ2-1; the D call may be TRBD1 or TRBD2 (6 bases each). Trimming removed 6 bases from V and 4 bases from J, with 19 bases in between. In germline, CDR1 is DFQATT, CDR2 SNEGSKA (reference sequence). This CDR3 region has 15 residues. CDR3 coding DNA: TGCAGTGCCCCAATGGAGGGGGGCCTTTACAATGAGCAGTTCTTC. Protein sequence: CSAPMEGGLYNEQFF.

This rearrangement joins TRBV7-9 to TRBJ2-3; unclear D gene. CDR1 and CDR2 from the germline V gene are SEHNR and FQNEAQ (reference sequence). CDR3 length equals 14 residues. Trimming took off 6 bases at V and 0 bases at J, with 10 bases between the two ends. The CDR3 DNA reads TGTGCCAGCAGTGACCAGGCGAGCACAGATACGCAGTATTTT. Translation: CASSDQASTDTQYF. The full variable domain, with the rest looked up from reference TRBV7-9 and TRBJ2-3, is DTGVSQNPRHKITKRGQNVTFRCDPISEHNRLYWYRQTLGQGPEFLTYFQNEAQLEKSRLLSDRFSAERPKGSFSTLEIQRTEQGDSAMYLCASSDQASTDTQYFGPGTRLTVL.

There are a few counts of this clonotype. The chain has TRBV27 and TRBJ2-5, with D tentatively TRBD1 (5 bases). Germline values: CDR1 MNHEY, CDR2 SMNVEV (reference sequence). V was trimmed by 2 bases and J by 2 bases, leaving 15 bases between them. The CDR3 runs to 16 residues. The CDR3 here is CASSLIFRPGQETQYF. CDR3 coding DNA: TGTGCCAGCAGTTTAATCTTTAGGCCAGGGCAAGAGACCCAGTACTTC.

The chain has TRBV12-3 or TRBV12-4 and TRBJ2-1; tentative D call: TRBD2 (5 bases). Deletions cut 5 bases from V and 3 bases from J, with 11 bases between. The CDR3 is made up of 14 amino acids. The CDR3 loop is CASSPFRDYNEQFF. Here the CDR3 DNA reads TGTGCCAGCAGTCCTTTCCGGGACTACAATGAGCAGTTCTTC.

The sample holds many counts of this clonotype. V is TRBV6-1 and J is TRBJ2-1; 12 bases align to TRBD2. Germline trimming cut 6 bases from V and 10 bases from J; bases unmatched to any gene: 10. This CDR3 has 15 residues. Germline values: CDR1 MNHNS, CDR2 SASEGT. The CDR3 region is CASRKDGLAGWEQFF. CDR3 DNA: TGTGCCAGCAGAAAAGACGGACTAGCGGGGTGGGAGCAGTTCTTC.

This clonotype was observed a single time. In nucleotides, the CDR3 is TGTGCCAGCAGCGGACCGGGACAGGGGTCGTACGAGCAGTACGTC. Translated, it gives CASSGPGQGSYEQYV. This chain links TRBV7-9 with TRBJ2-7; the match to TRBD1 covers 10 bases. From germline, CDR1 is SEHNR and CDR2 FQNEAQ (reference sequence). CDR3 length equals 15 residues. V dropped 5 bases and J dropped 4; count of bases not matched to a gene: 8.

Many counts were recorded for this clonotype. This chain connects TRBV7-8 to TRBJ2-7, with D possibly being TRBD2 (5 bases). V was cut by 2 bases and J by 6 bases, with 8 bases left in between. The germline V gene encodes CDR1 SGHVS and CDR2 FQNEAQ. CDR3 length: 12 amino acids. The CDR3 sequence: CASSLRGSEQYV. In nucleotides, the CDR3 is TGTGCCAGCAGCTTAAGAGGGTCCGAGCAGTACGTC.

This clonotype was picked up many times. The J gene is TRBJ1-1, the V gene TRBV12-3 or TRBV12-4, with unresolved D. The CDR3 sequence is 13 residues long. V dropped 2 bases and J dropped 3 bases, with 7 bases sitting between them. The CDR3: CASSLQRHTEAFF. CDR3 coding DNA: TGTGCCAGCAGTTTACAACGGCACACTGAAGCTTTCTTT.

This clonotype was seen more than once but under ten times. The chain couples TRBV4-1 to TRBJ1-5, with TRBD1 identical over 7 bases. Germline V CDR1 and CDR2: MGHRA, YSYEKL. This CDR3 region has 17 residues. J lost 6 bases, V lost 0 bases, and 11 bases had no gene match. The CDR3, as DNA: TGCGCCAGCAGCCAAGATCTCCTTCGACAGGGTGGTCAGCCCCAGCATTTT. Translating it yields CASSQDLLRQGGQPQHF.

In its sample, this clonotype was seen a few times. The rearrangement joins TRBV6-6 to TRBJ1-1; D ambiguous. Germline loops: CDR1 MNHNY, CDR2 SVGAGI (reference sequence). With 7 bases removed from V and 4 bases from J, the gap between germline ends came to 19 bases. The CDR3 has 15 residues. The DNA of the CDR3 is TGTGCCAGCACCCAACGGGAGAACGGGCGCACTGAAGCTTTCTTT. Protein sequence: CASTQRENGRTEAFF.